These T cell receptor beta chains were read from a single sample in a study of response to subunit inactivated influenza vaccine. One entry per CDR3 protein, called by TCRdb with MiXCR from the RT-PCR reads. Here the sample spans about 570,000 distinct CDR3 sequences, roughly 12% being singletons. The same sample was also studied in work on T cells expressing NK-cell markers.

Sequences were derived from PBMCs from blood, sampled on the day of vaccination. These receptors came from a man aged 50 to 60 who received an inactivated influenza vaccine. CDR3s include the opening cysteine and the closing phenylalanine or tryptophan. D genes are given only for firm matches. For some rows the clone size is stated as once, few or many, or as a class when expanded; others skip it.

16	.	.	TRBV4-1	TRBJ2-5	TGCGCCAGCAGCCAAGGGGCAGCAGGGGCCGTAGAGACCCAGTACTTC	CASSQGAAGAVETQYF
12	many	.	TRBV5-6	TRBJ2-7	TGTGCCAGCAGCGCTTTCTCCTACGAGCAGTACTTC	CASSAFSYEQYF
13	few	.	TRBV28	TRBJ2-3	TGTGCCAGCAGAATAGCGGTTACAGATACGCAGTATTTT	CASRIAVTDTQYF
13	.	TRBD1	TRBV5-4	TRBJ1-1	TGTGCCAGCAGCTTGGAGAGGAGACAGGGTGCTTTCTTT	CASSLERRQGAFF
14	few	.	TRBV7-9	TRBJ2-3	TGTGCCAGCAGCTTAGGGGACTCTGGGGATACGCAGTATTTT	CASSLGDSGDTQYF
15	.	.	TRBV5-1	TRBJ2-5	TGCGCCACCTCAACCCAAGCCGGCGGGGAGGAGACCCAGTACTTC	CATSTQAGGEETQYF
14	.	.	TRBV6-2/TRBV6-3	TRBJ1-1	TGTGCCAGCAATCGGGGGAACATGAACACTGAAGCTTTCTTT	CASNRGNMNTEAFF
19	.	TRBD2	TRBV11-1	TRBJ2-1	TGTGCCAGCAGCGGACGGGATAGGACTAGCGGGGGGGCCTACAATGAGCAGTTCTTC	CASSGRDRTSGGAYNEQFF
13	.	.	TRBV4-1	TRBJ2-7	TGCGCCAGCAGCCAAGCCTCCCCCTACGAGCAGTACTTC	CASSQASPYEQYF
16	few	TRBD2	TRBV5-1	TRBJ2-1	TGCGCCAGCAGCTCCTCCGGGACTAGCGGGAGGGATGAGCAGTTCTTC	CASSSSGTSGRDEQFF
14	few	TRBD2	TRBV7-3	TRBJ2-1	TGTGCCAGCAGCTTAACTAGCGGGAACAATGAGCAGTTCTTC	CASSLTSGNNEQFF
14	few	.	TRBV20-1	TRBJ2-7	TGCAGTGCTGCCGCCGTAGCCGGACGCTACGAGCAGTACTTC	CSAAAVAGRYEQYF
16	many	TRBD1	TRBV4-2	TRBJ2-3	TGTGCCAGCAGCCGGACCGGGACAGGAAATGCAGATACGCAGTATTTT	CASSRTGTGNADTQYF
13	.	TRBD1	TRBV20-1	TRBJ2-3	TGCAGTGCTAGAACCAACAGGGGAGATACGCAGTATTTT	CSARTNRGDTQYF
15	.	.	TRBV7-9	TRBJ2-7	TGTGCCAGCAGCCCAACCTCCGGGACTTACTACGAGCAGTACTTC	CASSPTSGTYYEQYF
14	.	.	TRBV18	TRBJ1-1	TGTGCCAGCTCACATGGGACGGAGAACACTGAAGCTTTCTTT	CASSHGTENTEAFF
14	.	TRBD2	TRBV15	TRBJ2-7	TGTGCCACCAGCCATAGCGGGGTCTCCTACGAGCAGTACTTC	CATSHSGVSYEQYF
14	.	TRBD2	TRBV29-1	TRBJ2-1	TGCAGCGTCGCCGGGACTAGCGACCACAATGAGCAGTTCTTC	CSVAGTSDHNEQFF
14	.	TRBD1	TRBV29-1	TRBJ1-4	TGCAGCGTGAGATCGACAGGGGGCTCTGAAAAACTGTTTTTT	CSVRSTGGSEKLFF
13	few	TRBD1	TRBV29-1	TRBJ1-1	TGCAGCGGCCAACAGGGGAGATGGACTGAAGCTTTCTTT	CSGQQGRWTEAFF
14	few	.	TRBV11-2	TRBJ1-2	TGTGCCAGCACCTCATCTAGGACCAACTATGGCTACACCTTC	CASTSSRTNYGYTF
15	.	.	TRBV7-9	TRBJ2-5	TGTGCCAGCAGCTTATTGGGAGGGGGCGCCGAGACCCAGTACTTC	CASSLLGGGAETQYF
15	.	.	TRBV5-1	TRBJ2-1	TGCGCCAGCTCCTCCACCGAGACAATTTACAATGAGCAGTTCTTC	CASSSTETIYNEQFF
13	few	.	TRBV2	TRBJ1-1	TGTGCCAGCAACGACAGGATGAACACTGAAGCTTTCTTT	CASNDRMNTEAFF
16	.	TRBD1	TRBV18	TRBJ2-7	TGTGCCAGCTCACCAGAAGACAGGGGGCGGCCCTACGAGCAGTACTTC	CASSPEDRGRPYEQYF
14	.	TRBD2	TRBV25-1	TRBJ2-1	TGTGCCAGCACCCTAGCGGGATGGGGCGATGAGCAGTTCTTC	CASTLAGWGDEQFF
15	once	TRBD1	TRBV2	TRBJ2-7	TGTGCCAGCAGGGAAGGACAGGGGCCTGTCCACGAGCAGTACTTC	CASREGQGPVHEQYF
14	.	.	TRBV7-9	TRBJ1-5	TGTGCCAACAAGGGGCTCTATAGCAATCAGCCCCAGCATTTT	CANKGLYSNQPQHF